Listed here are 20 T cell receptor beta chains from one sample, sequenced in a study of response to subunit inactivated influenza vaccine. MiXCR, applied by TCRdb to the RT-PCR reads, yields one record per CDR3 protein. This repertoire shows approximately 700,000 distinct CDR3 sequences, around 14% found once; its top ten account for 6% to 7%. The material was PBMCs from blood, obtained roughly 15 days before vaccination. These receptors came from a man aged 45-65 years who received an inactivated influenza vaccine.

This clonotype was observed many times. The chain carries TRBV7-9 and TRBJ2-1; D possibly uses TRBD1 or TRBD2 (5 bases each). The germline V gene has CDR1 SEHNR and CDR2 FQNEAQ (reference sequence). V was shortened by 5 bases and J by 7 bases, with 12 bases between the two germline ends. The CDR3 loop spans 13 amino acids. CDR3 nucleotide sequence: TGTGCCAGCAGCGACGGCTGGGGGAATGAGCAGTTCTTC. Its protein product is CASSDGWGNEQFF.

This clonotype has more than one count but fewer than ten. V is TRBV5-1 and J is TRBJ2-5, with D perhaps being TRBD1 or TRBD2 (5 bases each). The CDR3 is 14 amino acids. Deletions cut 2 bases from V and 4 bases from J, with 12 bases between. Germline CDR1 SGHRS, CDR2 YFSETQ. CDR3 nucleotide sequence: TGCGCCAGCAGCTTAGGGGAGATAGGAGAGACCCAGTACTTC. This translates into CASSLGEIGETQYF.

The table lists this clonotype with many counts. The chain couples TRBV6-2 or TRBV6-3 to TRBJ1-5; no definite D call. The germline V and J ends were trimmed by 6 bases and 0 bases, with 12 bases remaining between them. The length of the CDR3 is 15 residues. Germline V gene data show CDR1 as MNHEY and CDR2 as SVGEGT. The CDR3 loop reads CASRRGQHSNQPQHF. The CDR3 nucleotides read TGTGCCAGCAGAAGAGGGCAACATAGCAATCAGCCCCAGCATTTT.

V gene TRBV27 combines with J gene TRBJ2-2, with TRBD1 as a possible D gene (6 bases). V dropped 3 bases and J dropped 7 bases, with 12 bases sitting between them. Germline V lookup: CDR1 MNHEY, CDR2 SMNVEV (reference sequence). This CDR3 comprises 14 residues. The CDR3 is CASSFLTGSGELFF. CDR3 coding DNA: TGTGCCAGCAGTTTTCTAACAGGGAGCGGGGAGCTGTTTTTT.

The chain has TRBV4-2 and TRBJ2-1; tentatively, D is TRBD2 (6 bases). This CDR3 region has 13 residues. V lost 3 bases and J 10 bases, leaving 13 bases between the germline ends. Germline CDR1 LGHNA, CDR2 YNFKEQ. CDR3 residues: CASSQGLGGEQFF. The CDR3 DNA is TGTGCCAGCAGCCAGGGACTTGGGGGGGAGCAGTTCTTC.

In its sample, this clonotype was seen a few times. The chain carries TRBV12-3 or TRBV12-4 and TRBJ1-2; perhaps TRBD1 as D (5 bases). CDR3 length equals 15 residues. Trimming cost V 6 bases and J 4 bases, with 18 bases left between them. Here the CDR3 reads CASSQGSRTPYGYTF. The CDR3 region has the DNA TGTGCCAGCAGCCAGGGCTCCCGGACTCCCTATGGCTACACCTTC.

The V call is TRBV2, the J call TRBJ2-7; 8 bases match TRBD1. Per germline, CDR1 SNHLY and CDR2 FYNNEI. This CDR3 spans 14 amino acids. After removal of 6 bases from V and 1 base from J, the junction contained 5 bases not matched to a gene. The CDR3 coding sequence is TGTGCCAGCAGGCAATGGACAGGGTCCTACGAGCAGTACTTC. As protein: CASRQWTGSYEQYF.

The V call is TRBV4-3, the J call TRBJ2-3; D not resolved. Trimming took 2 bases from V and 1 from J, leaving 19 bases between them. Germline V gene data show CDR1 as LGHNA and CDR2 as YSLEER. CDR3 size: 18 residues. The CDR3 loop is CASSQLYSTILGTDTQYF. CDR3 nucleotide sequence: TGCGCCAGCAGCCAACTTTATTCAACAATCCTCGGCACAGATACGCAGTATTTT.

The V call is TRBV29-1, the J call TRBJ2-7; TRBD2 matches 9 bases. Germline CDR1 SQVTM, CDR2 ANQGSEA. The CDR3 totals 16 residues. The ends lost 5 bases at V and 4 bases at J; junction bases unmatched: 15. DNA of the CDR3: TGCAGCGTTCGAACCAATCGACTAGCGGAGAGATACGAGCAGTACTTC. Protein sequence: CSVRTNRLAERYEQYF.

This clonotype was found a few times. The chain combines TRBV20-1 with TRBJ2-3, with TRBD2 matching over 12 bases. J was trimmed by 2 bases and V by 4 bases; bases with no gene match: 7. Germline values: CDR1 DFQATT, CDR2 SNEGSKA (reference sequence). There are 16 residues in the CDR3. CDR3 DNA: TGCAGTGCTATATCCCCTAGCGGGGGGGACACAGATACGCAGTATTTT. Its protein is CSAISPSGGDTDTQYF.

The chain carries TRBV7-9 and TRBJ2-5; no definite D call. Deletions cut 7 bases from V and 5 bases from J, with 14 bases between. Germline loops: CDR1 SEHNR, CDR2 FQNEAQ (reference sequence). This CDR3 has 13 amino acids. CDR3 amino acids: CASTKNGWETQYF. CDR3 DNA sequence: TGTGCCAGCACGAAAAACGGGTGGGAGACCCAGTACTTC.

This sequence joins TRBV4-2 and TRBJ2-1; no definite D call. The V end lost 0 bases, the J end lost 2 bases, and 11 bases lay between the germline ends. This CDR3 is 16 amino acids long. Per germline, CDR1 LGHNA and CDR2 YNFKEQ. CDR3 sequence reads: CASSQDRTGTYNEQFF. Here the CDR3 DNA reads TGTGCCAGCAGCCAAGATAGAACCGGAACCTACAATGAGCAGTTCTTC.

The rearrangement links TRBV7-9 to TRBJ2-7, with TRBD2 matching 9 bases. There are 15 residues in the CDR3. Germline V gene sequence: CDR1 SEHNR, CDR2 FQNEAQ (reference sequence). Trimming cost V 4 bases and J 5 bases; bases outside gene matches: 9. The CDR3 loop reads CASSSLAGPENEQYF. CDR3 sequence (DNA): TGTGCCAGCAGCTCCCTAGCGGGACCCGAGAACGAGCAGTACTTC.

V usage is TRBV24-1 and J usage is TRBJ2-1; 9 nucleotides match TRBD2. Germline V gene lookup returns CDR1 KGHDR and CDR2 SFDVKD. This CDR3 has 14 amino acids. After removal of 7 bases from V and 5 bases from J, the junction contained 5 bases not matched to a gene. CDR3 nucleotides: TGTGCCACCAGCGGGGTAGCGGGGGACAATGAGCAGTTCTTC. Encoded protein: CATSGVAGDNEQFF.

This clonotype has more than one count but fewer than ten. The chain joins TRBV29-1 to TRBJ2-3, with 15 nucleotides matching TRBD2. Germline loops: CDR1 SQVTM, CDR2 ANQGSEA. The CDR3 has 17 amino acids. Trimming cost V 4 bases and J 4 bases; bases outside gene matches: 9. The CDR3 here is CSVVRGRTSGRADTQYF. The CDR3 nucleotides read TGCAGCGTTGTTCGAGGAAGGACTAGCGGGAGGGCAGATACGCAGTATTTT.

This clonotype was observed a handful of times. The chain has TRBV29-1 and TRBJ2-5, with 10 bases matching TRBD2. The CDR3 extends over 17 amino acids. Germline CDR1 and CDR2: SQVTM and ANQGSEA. J gave up 4 bases and V 4 bases, and 15 bases lay outside the gene matches. The CDR3 sequence: CSVGASGGARIGETQYF. CDR3 DNA: TGCAGCGTTGGAGCTAGCGGGGGCGCCCGGATAGGAGAGACCCAGTACTTC.

This clonotype was seen a handful of times. The rearrangement joins TRBV15 to TRBJ2-3; 11 bases map to TRBD2. Looked up from germline, CDR1 is LNHNV and CDR2 is YYDKDF (reference sequence). Unmatched junction bases numbered 14, after V lost 3 bases and J lost 0 bases. This CDR3 region has 20 residues. The CDR3 sequence is CATSSALPGTSGASTDTQYF. The CDR3 coding sequence is TGTGCCACCAGCAGCGCGCTACCCGGGACTAGCGGAGCTAGCACAGATACGCAGTATTTT. Based on the CDR3 plus reference TRBV15 and TRBJ2-3, the full variable domain is DAMVIQNPRYQVTQFGKPVTLSCSQTLNHNVMYWYQQKSSQAPKLLFHYYDKDFNNEADTPDNFQSRRPNTSFCFLDIRSPGLGDTAMYLCATSSALPGTSGASTDTQYFGPGTRLTVL.

There are a few counts of this clonotype. V usage is TRBV5-6 and J usage is TRBJ2-7, with D perhaps matching TRBD1 (7 bases). V was shortened by 4 bases and J by 2 bases, with 16 bases between the two germline ends. Germline V gene lookup returns CDR1 SGHDT and CDR2 YYEEEE. The length of the CDR3 is 15 residues. This CDR3 reads CASSRGTEITYEQYF. DNA for the CDR3: TGTGCCAGCAGCCGGGGGACAGAAATTACCTACGAGCAGTACTTC.

This clonotype appeared a few times. The CDR3 DNA sequence: TGTGCCAGCAGTCGACCCCCAGGGGTGAACACTGAAGCTTTCTTT. Protein: CASSRPPGVNTEAFF. The chain employs TRBV6-1 and TRBJ1-1, with a weak D call TRBD1 (6 bases). Germline loops: CDR1 MNHNS, CDR2 SASEGT. The CDR3 sequence is 15 residues long. Trimming cost V 5 bases and J 0 bases, with 13 bases left between them.

This clonotype was detected ten times or more. The chain links TRBV7-2 to TRBJ2-5; 10 bases are shared with TRBD2. Germline-derived CDR1 and CDR2 are SGHTA and FQGNSA. The CDR3 contains 15 residues. Trimming cost V 6 bases and J 4 bases; bases outside gene matches: 8. The CDR3 reads CASRAGGLWSETQYF. CDR3 DNA sequence: TGTGCCAGCAGAGCGGGGGGGCTTTGGTCAGAGACCCAGTACTTC.